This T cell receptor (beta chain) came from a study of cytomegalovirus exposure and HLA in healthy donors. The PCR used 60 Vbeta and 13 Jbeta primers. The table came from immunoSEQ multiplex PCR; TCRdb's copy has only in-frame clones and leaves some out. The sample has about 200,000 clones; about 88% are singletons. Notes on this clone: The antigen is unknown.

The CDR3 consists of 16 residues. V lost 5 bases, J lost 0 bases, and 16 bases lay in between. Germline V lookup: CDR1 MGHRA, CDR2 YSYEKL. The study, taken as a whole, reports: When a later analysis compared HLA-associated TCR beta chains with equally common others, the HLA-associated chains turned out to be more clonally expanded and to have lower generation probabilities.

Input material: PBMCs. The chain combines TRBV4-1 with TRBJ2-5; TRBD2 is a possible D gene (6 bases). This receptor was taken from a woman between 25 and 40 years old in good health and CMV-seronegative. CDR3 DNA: TGCGCCAGCAGCGCAGGCGGCGGAGGGTACCAAGAGACCCAGTACTTC. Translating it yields CASSAGGGGYQETQYF.